Here is one T cell receptor (beta chain) with its context. This entry belongs to a study of blood T cell repertoires in COVID-19. The age range of participants was 18 to 89 years, with residence in under 30 US areas. Participant reports of clinical history set cohort assignment. Method: immunoSEQ multiplex PCR; TCRdb's copy keeps in-frame clones and lacks some. The sample shows about 400,000 clones, roughly 87% of them seen only once. CDR1 SNHLY and CDR2 FYNNEI come from the germline V gene. V lost 3 bases and J 4 bases, leaving 13 bases between the germline ends. The CDR3 is 14 residues long. The V and J genes are TRBV2 and TRBJ2-7, with D possibly matching TRBD1 (6 bases). The sequence was collected from a woman in her forties with acute COVID-19. The sequencing sample was made of PBMCs or T cells enriched from blood (not recorded which). The CDR3 DNA reads TGTGCCAGCAGTGATGACAGGTTGAAGTACGAGCAGTACTTC. Protein sequence: CASSDDRLKYEQYF.